Below, one T cell receptor beta chain is given with its context. Its antigen has not been determined. No quality values exist for individual bases; no much larger clone is one base distant. Whole blood was collected in K2EDTA tubes by collaborating institutions according to the institutions' own protocols. For TCRbeta analysis, collaborator samples were shipped as frozen whole blood, as isolated PBMCs, or as DNA extracted from either sample type. The sample originates from a study of blood T cell repertoires in COVID-19 (dated by TCRdb to about 2020). The study in broad terms: Samples covering the acute and convalescent phases of COVID-19 were provided by collaborators in the United States, Italy and Spain. The prospective study material was composed of cDNA or gDNA derived from T cells, B-cell-depleted T cells, or PBMCs. Subjects who had been exposed to COVID-19, were actively infected with it, or had recovered from it provided the deeply sampled blood TCRbeta repertoires that made up the dataset. The repertoires were released in a freely available public database meant as a resource for research on the immune response to SARS-CoV-2. Samples came from the ongoing ImmuneRACE study (first 160 participants) plus 1,254 subjects from 6 global collaborators. The sample metadata nearly always contained a de-identified subject ID, COVID-19 status, age in years and sex. Where available, HLA class I and class II types were taken from metadata supplied by the sample provider and were not determined by assay-based typing.

Study-wide conclusions, independent of this receptor: The amount of clinical and demographic metadata varied by source and participant and was provided uncurated.

The immunoSEQ Assay, a bias-controlled multiplex PCR, was used to amplify TCRbeta CDR3 regions from genomic DNA. The study's own analysis went as follows. The number of nucleated cells in each sample was estimated by amplification of reference gene primers within the assay. To quantify the absolute abundance of each unique TCRbeta CDR3 rearrangement, sequence reads were collapsed and filtered. For each sample, productive Simpson clonality was calculated by taking the square root of Simpson's diversity index across productive rearrangements. Held by TCRdb, this immuneACCESS table contains in-frame sequences only and omits some clones. Under half of the omission traces to an unresolved V gene where checked; the cause of the rest is unknown. V and J calls and clone size follow that table, whereas D and trimming were derived from the DNA. This sample holds about 160,000 clones; less than 85% were observed only once. Of the sample, approximately 3.3% falls within the top ten clones.

The CDR3, from cysteine to phenylalanine, totals 14 residues. Only CDR3 DNA remains: 42 bases, in frame from the first base. The germline V gene gives CDR1 as MNHEY and CDR2 as SVGAGI. The germline V end is reduced by 7 bases and the J end by 5 bases; junction bases left unmatched: 10. The sample taken for sequencing was peripheral blood. The rearranged segments are TRBV6-5 and TRBJ2-7; TRBD2 aligns with 8 central bases. The sequence was obtained from a human donor with acute or convalescent COVID-19. The donor label of this sample is uncertain. The nucleotide sequence is TGTGCCAGCACTCCGGGACTAGTACCTGACGAGCAGTACTTC. The encoded protein is CASTPGLVPDEQYF.